Below are 24 T cell receptor beta chains sequenced from a single sample in a study of post-analysis software for immune sequencing data. Tagging with unique molecular identifiers was a feature of the TCR beta cDNA libraries. TCRdb re-derived calls from the PCR reads in MiXCR, one entry per CDR3 protein. The repertoire holds some 690,000 distinct CDR3 sequences, with 59% as singletons. Study outcomes and limitations: Roughly five TRBV segments were more frequent in patients than controls; TRBV5-6, TRBV5-1 and TRBV20-1 belonged to this group.

No antigen is known for these receptors. Sequences were obtained from blood. The source is a girl under 10 years old with multiple sclerosis.

The chain is built from TRBV5-1 and TRBJ2-3; 7 bases fit TRBD2. The junction had 6 bases not matched to a gene; V was cut back by 0 bases and J by 2 bases. The CDR3 extends over 16 amino acids. CDR1 and CDR2 from the germline V gene are SGHRS and YFSETQ. The DNA for the CDR3 is TGCGCCAGCAGCTTGGGGGCTAGCGGAGACACAGATACGCAGTATTTT. It translates to CASSLGASGDTDTQYF.

The chain links TRBV12-3 or TRBV12-4 to TRBJ1-1; D is unresolved. This CDR3 region has 15 residues. V lost 3 bases and J lost 1, with 12 bases in between. In DNA form, the CDR3 reads TGTGCCAGCAGTTTTCGTTATGGGCCGAACACTGAAGCTTTCTTT. Protein sequence: CASSFRYGPNTEAFF.

V usage is TRBV15 and J usage is TRBJ2-1; D might be TRBD2 (5 bases). V was pared by 3 bases and J by 0 bases, with 9 bases between. Per the germline V gene, CDR1 is LNHNV and CDR2 is YYDKDF (reference sequence). This CDR3 comprises 15 residues. The CDR3 DNA sequence: TGTGCCACCAGCAGGGGAGTGGGCTCCTACAATGAGCAGTTCTTC. Translating gives CATSRGVGSYNEQFF.

This clonotype was found a few times. This CDR3 reads CASSRRRAYYGYTF. The DNA for the CDR3 is TGTGCCAGCAGTCGACGACGGGCTTACTATGGCTACACCTTC. This chain connects TRBV27 to TRBJ1-2; D is uncertain. The CDR3 is 14 residues long. From germline, CDR1 is MNHEY and CDR2 SMNVEV (reference sequence). V was clipped by 5 bases and J by 3 bases, with 13 bases between them.

This chain uses TRBV5-1 with TRBJ2-1, with TRBD2 as a possible D gene (5 bases). Trimming took 1 base from V and 0 from J, leaving 11 bases between them. CDR1 and CDR2 from the germline V gene are SGHRS and YFSETQ. The CDR3 loop spans 16 amino acids. DNA for the CDR3: TGCGCCAGCAGCTTGCCGAACAGCGGCTCCTACAATGAGCAGTTCTTC. Translated: CASSLPNSGSYNEQFF. Complete variable domain (other parts from reference TRBV5-1 and TRBJ2-1): KAGVTQTPRYLIKTRGQQVTLSCSPISGHRSVSWYQQTPGQGLQFLFEYFSETQRNKGNFPGRFSGRQFSNSRSEMNVSTLELGDSALYLCASSLPNSGSYNEQFFGPGTRLTVL.

The V gene is TRBV2, the J gene TRBJ1-1, with a possible D match to TRBD1 (5 bases). The CDR3 is made up of 13 amino acids. Trimming stripped 8 bases from V and 1 base from J, with 11 bases between. Germline CDR1 is SNHLY and CDR2 is FYNNEI. The CDR3 bases are TGTGCCAGCTCCAGGGAGCCGAACACTGAAGCTTTCTTT. This sequence encodes CASSREPNTEAFF.

The chain has TRBV6-2 or TRBV6-3 and TRBJ1-5; the D gene is possibly TRBD1 (5 bases). Germline lookup yields CDR1 MNHEY and CDR2 SVGEGT. The CDR3 loop spans 14 amino acids. V lost 6 bases, J lost 3 bases, and 12 bases lay in between. CDR3 sequence: CASSPGGYNQPQHF. In nucleotides, the CDR3 is TGTGCCAGCAGCCCGGGGGGATACAATCAGCCCCAGCATTTT.

The V and J genes are TRBV6-5 and TRBJ1-2; perhaps TRBD1 as D (6 bases). Germline-derived CDR1 and CDR2 are MNHEY and SVGAGI. The ends were cut back, 5 bases at V and 4 bases at J, with 14 bases in the middle. The CDR3 loop spans 14 amino acids. The CDR3 DNA sequence: TGTGCCAGCAGTGCACAGGGTACCTCCTATGGCTACACCTTC. It encodes CASSAQGTSYGYTF.

This clonotype was recorded a few times. The V call is TRBV20-1, the J call TRBJ2-1; 10 bases are shared with TRBD2. With 6 bases clipped from V and 2 bases from J, the junction kept 7 bases outside the gene matches. The CDR3 runs 15 residues. Per the germline V gene, CDR1 is DFQATT and CDR2 is SNEGSKA (reference sequence). For the CDR3, the DNA is TGCAGTGCCAGACTAGCGGGCCTAGCCTACAATGAGCAGTTCTTC. It translates to CSARLAGLAYNEQFF.

The J gene is TRBJ2-5, the V gene TRBV19; 8 bases map to TRBD2. The CDR3 runs 15 residues. Trimming took 10 bases from V and 1 from J; bases not matched to a gene: 11. CDR1 and CDR2 from the germline V gene are LNHDA and SQIVND (reference sequence). The CDR3, as DNA: TGTGCCACCGGGGGCCTAGCGGGCCTCCAAGAGACCCAGTACTTC. Amino acids: CATGGLAGLQETQYF.

The rearrangement joins TRBV29-1 to TRBJ1-2, with D maybe TRBD1 (6 bases). The V end was cut by 0 bases, the J end by 5 bases, with 16 bases between. The CDR3 has 15 residues. In germline, CDR1 is SQVTM, CDR2 ANQGSEA. The DNA of the CDR3 is TGCAGCGTTGAAGATAGGATCGCACAGGGTTATGGCTACACCTTC. Amino acid sequence: CSVEDRIAQGYGYTF.

Concerning this clonotype itself: In this CDR3 the conserved last residue, phenylalanine or tryptophan, is missing, so a read error is likely. V usage is TRBV3-1 and J usage is TRBJ2-3; D is uncertain. Germline V gene sequence: CDR1 LGHDT, CDR2 YNNKEL (reference sequence). CDR3 length: 13 amino acids. V was shortened by 6 bases and J by 0 bases, with 7 bases between the two germline ends. The CDR3 DNA follows: TGTGCCAGCAGGCAATCTAGCACAGATACGCAGTATTTG. This sequence encodes CASRQSSTDTQYL.

J is TRBJ2-5 and V is TRBV7-9, with D uncertain. Germline V gene sequence: CDR1 SEHNR, CDR2 FQNEAQ (reference sequence). There are 12 residues in the CDR3. V was cut by 3 bases and J by 11 bases, with 13 bases left in between. CDR3: CASSFWWDEQYF. In DNA, the CDR3 is TGTGCCAGCAGCTTTTGGTGGGATGAGCAGTACTTC.

J is TRBJ1-2 and V is TRBV2; TRBD1 matches at 8 bases. The germline V gene has CDR1 SNHLY and CDR2 FYNNEI. This CDR3 contains 16 residues. Unmatched junction bases numbered 10, after V lost 0 bases and J lost 7 bases. In DNA form, the CDR3 reads TGTGCCAGCAGTGAAGCGCTTCTTGGGACAGGCATTGGCTACACCTTC. As protein: CASSEALLGTGIGYTF.

V usage is TRBV12-5 and J usage is TRBJ2-5, with 7 bases matching TRBD1. The V segment lost 2 bases and the J segment 2 bases; nucleotides outside the gene matches: 5. Germline CDR1 is LGHNT and CDR2 is FRNRAP. The CDR3 loop spans 15 amino acids. The CDR3: CASGLSRGPQETQYF. The CDR3 DNA reads as TGTGCTAGTGGTTTGAGTAGGGGGCCACAAGAGACCCAGTACTTC.

The chain joins TRBV5-1 to TRBJ2-7; a weak D match, TRBD1 (6 bases). This CDR3 is built from 14 residues. Germline V gene lookup returns CDR1 SGHRS and CDR2 YFSETQ. V lost 4 bases, J lost 0 bases, and 11 bases lay in between. Here the CDR3 DNA reads TGCGCCAGCAGCAAAGGACAGAACTCCTACGAGCAGTACTTC. Protein product: CASSKGQNSYEQYF.

This chain connects TRBV7-9 to TRBJ2-5; D gene uncertain. Germline CDR1 reads SEHNR; CDR2 reads FQNEAQ (reference sequence). The CDR3 covers 13 residues. Deletions cut 2 bases from V and 11 bases from J, with 15 bases between. CDR3 nucleotide sequence: TGTGCCAGCAGCTTAAGATCAAGCAATGAGCAGTACTTC. It yields the protein CASSLRSSNEQYF.

This chain connects TRBV6-2 or TRBV6-3 to TRBJ2-4; D unclear. Per the germline V gene, CDR1 is MNHEY and CDR2 is SVGEGT. This CDR3 region has 14 residues. V gave up 10 bases and J gave up 2 bases, with 15 bases separating them. The CDR3 reads CATRRDQTKNIQYF. The CDR3 DNA follows: TGTGCCACCCGACGCGACCAAACCAAAAACATTCAGTACTTC.

The chain joins TRBV12-3 or TRBV12-4 to TRBJ1-2, with TRBD1 matching over 9 bases. This CDR3 is 15 amino acids long. The junction had 10 bases not matched to a gene; V was cut back by 5 bases and J by 6 bases. CDR3 amino acids: CASSLLGQGSNGYTF. The CDR3 bases are TGTGCCAGCAGTCTCCTGGGACAGGGAAGCAATGGCTACACCTTC.

CDR3 residues: CSVGDRGKNIQYF. CDR3 coding DNA: TGCAGCGTTGGGGACAGGGGCAAAAACATTCAGTACTTC. The chain couples TRBV29-1 to TRBJ2-4, with TRBD1 matching 10 bases. This CDR3 is 13 amino acids long. V lost 4 bases to trimming and J lost 3 bases; unmatched junction nucleotides: 0. Germline V gene sequence: CDR1 SQVTM, CDR2 ANQGSEA.

The genes are TRBV7-6 and TRBJ2-5; D is undetermined. Trimming cost V 4 bases and J 5 bases, with 11 bases left between them. Germline values: CDR1 SGHVS, CDR2 FNYEAQ. The CDR3 length is 13 residues. Written as DNA, the CDR3 is TGTGCCAGCAGCTCCTCGGACGGGGAGACCCAGTACTTC. The encoded protein is CASSSSDGETQYF.

This clonotype was seen just once. The CDR3 region has the DNA TGCGCCAGCAGCGCTAGCGGGATTGTGAATGAGCAGTTCTTC. It translates to CASSASGIVNEQFF. The chain recombines TRBV5-1 with TRBJ2-1; 9 bases are a match to TRBD2. The CDR3 covers 14 residues. Trimming removed 4 bases from V and 7 bases from J; junction bases left unmatched: 6. The germline V gene encodes CDR1 SGHRS and CDR2 YFSETQ.

V and J are TRBV6-6 and TRBJ1-4; D is uncertain. CDR1 and CDR2 from the germline V gene are MNHNY and SVGAGI (reference sequence). V shed 7 bases and J shed 7 bases, with 25 bases lying between them. This CDR3 region has 17 residues. The CDR3 loop is CASTYGVGGRIGEKLFF. As DNA, the CDR3 is TGTGCCAGCACCTACGGGGTGGGTGGGAGGATCGGTGAAAAACTGTTTTTT.

The V gene is TRBV5-1, the J gene TRBJ1-2; D not certain. Germline CDR1 is SGHRS and CDR2 is YFSETQ. This CDR3 has 14 residues. Trimming cost V 0 bases and J 4 bases, with 10 bases left between them. In DNA form, the CDR3 reads TGCGCCAGCAGCTTGGAACGGGAAGGCTATGGCTACACCTTC. Amino acid sequence: CASSLEREGYGYTF.